Here is one TCR beta chain with its context. Its antigen remains unknown. PBMCs that had been cryopreserved were the source of 2 to 2.5 micrograms of genomic DNA for TCR beta libraries. The entry originates in a study of cytotoxic CD8 clonotypes in ibrutinib-treated CLL. Turning to the study itself: Patients: some 11 relapsed/refractory, fewer than 16 treatment-naive, fewer than 18 IGHV unmutated. A median around twelve months of treatment, range 6 to 36, preceded the collection of response samples.

The CDR3 is 14 residues long. V was cut by 2 bases and J by 5 bases, with 10 bases left in between. The germline V gene encodes CDR1 MNHNS and CDR2 SASEGT. Whole-study results and caveats: The study found baseline clonality above age-matched healthy donors, tracking circulating CD8+ T-cell counts.

The table came from immunoSEQ multiplex PCR; TCRdb's copy has only in-frame clones and leaves some out. The sample has over 140,000 clones, more than 75% seen once. The source material was PBMCs, sampled after 36 months of ibrutinib treatment. The gene calls are TRBV6-1 and TRBJ1-5; D remains ambiguous. This sequence originates from a human donor with chronic lymphocytic leukemia. DNA of the CDR3: TGTGCCAGCAGTGAATCCCCGGTCGATCAGCCCCAGCATTTT. Protein sequence: CASSESPVDQPQHF.